This T cell receptor (beta chain) was documented in a study of Ad26.COV2.S vaccination and SARS-CoV-2 variants. On the study more broadly: Intramuscular Ad26.COV2.S doses were given once or twice, 56 days apart. Study observations and caveats: Vaccine recipients surpassed placebo recipients in spike-specific TCR breadth.

Sequenced by immunoSEQ multiplex PCR; TCRdb stores in-frame clones only, minus some. The data hold about half a million clones, with approximately 90% observed a single time. Notes on this clone: Its antigen is as yet unknown.

V gave up 4 bases and J gave up 0 bases, with 10 bases separating them. This CDR3 is 15 amino acids long. In germline, CDR1 is LGHDT, CDR2 YNNKEL (reference sequence). Treatment here: some 20 received Ad26.COV2.S at low or high dose, single or two shots; 5 received placebo; per-sample allocation not given. The samples date from day 63 after the first vaccine or placebo injection. Expressing Wuhan-strain SARS-CoV-2 spike, an Ad26 vector served as the vaccine. The sequence was obtained from a person between 18 and 60 years old who received the Ad26.COV2.S COVID-19 vaccine or a placebo. This chain uses TRBV3-1 (or the pseudogene TRBV3-2) with TRBJ2-1, with D unclear. The sequencing here drew on peripheral blood, taken in a trial of Ad26.COV2.S vaccine versus placebo. The CDR3 loop reads CASSLTQSSYNEQFF. In DNA form, the CDR3 reads TGTGCCAGCAGCCTTACCCAGAGCTCCTACAATGAGCAGTTCTTC.